This T cell receptor (beta chain) appears in the sequencing data of a study of blood T cell repertoires in COVID-19 (dated by TCRdb to the early 2020s). For the study in its entirety: The collaborator samples originated in the United States, Italy and Spain and spanned the acute and convalescent phases of COVID-19. The prospective study material was composed of cDNA or gDNA derived from T cells, B-cell-depleted T cells, or PBMCs. The dataset comprised deeply sampled blood TCRbeta repertoires from subjects exposed to, actively infected with, or recovered from COVID-19. The repertoires were released in a freely available public database meant as a resource for research on the immune response to SARS-CoV-2. The samples were drawn from the first 160 participants of the ongoing ImmuneRACE study and from more than 1,000 subjects provided by 6 global collaborators. The sample metadata nearly always contained a de-identified subject ID, COVID-19 status, age in years and sex. Where HLA class I and class II types were available, the types were taken from metadata supplied by the sample provider, not from assay-based typing.

Results and caveats for the whole study, not just this receptor: The quantity of clinical and demographic metadata differed by source and by participant and was supplied without curation.

Turning to this clone: No antigen is known for it. No base quality values were provided; no much bigger clone lies one nucleotide off.

The cysteine opens and the phenylalanine closes a CDR3 of 13 amino acids. The entry retains the CDR3 DNA only, 39 bases that are in frame from base 1. Germline trimming: 3 bases from V, 8 bases from J; junction bases outside gene matches: 4. The germline V gene (reference sequence) gives CDR1 as LNHDA and CDR2 as SQIVND. The immunoSEQ Assay, a bias-controlled multiplex PCR, was used to amplify TCRbeta CDR3 regions from genomic DNA. In the paper's pipeline: Nucleated cell counts per sample were estimated from amplification of reference gene primers within the assay. To quantify the absolute abundance of each unique TCRbeta CDR3 rearrangement, sequence reads were collapsed and filtered. For each sample, productive Simpson clonality was calculated by taking the square root of Simpson's diversity index across productive rearrangements. Here the immuneACCESS table is served through TCRdb, limited to in-frame sequences with V and J called. Missing clones are a known gap in these copies; in checked studies unresolved V genes cover under half, and the rest lacks a known reason. The DNA gave D and trimming, while V, J and clone size come from that table. The sample table holds 400,000 to 450,000 clones, of which around 89% were seen once. Under 2% of the sample belongs to the ten largest clones.

At one collaborating source in Seattle, patients were enrolled during active infection and were followed longitudinally through the course of disease. Each collaborating institution followed its own protocols to collect whole blood in K2EDTA tubes. For TCRbeta analysis, collaborators shipped samples as frozen whole blood, isolated PBMCs, or DNA extracted from either of those sample types. The sequence joins TRBV19 to TRBJ1-1; TRBD1 aligns with 9 central bases. This TCR was recovered from a woman between 40 and 50 years old with COVID-19, enrolled during active disease. Sequenced material: peripheral blood. The CDR3 is CASSIGTGSEAFF. The nucleotide sequence is given as TGTGCCAGTAGTATTGGGACAGGGTCCGAAGCTTTCTTT. The variable domain in full, with residues beyond the CDR3 obtained from the reference TRBV19 and TRBJ1-1 genes, is DGGITQSPKYLFRKEGQNVTLSCEQNLNHDAMYWYRQDPGQGLRLIYYSQIVNDFQKGDIAEGYSVSREKKESFPLTVTSAQKNPTAFYLCASSIGTGSEAFFGQGTRLTVV.